The clone carrying this T cell receptor (beta chain) was counted a few times. Its antigen is currently unknown. The data were taken from a study of PD-1 blockade in classical Hodgkin lymphoma. V was clipped by 1 base and J by 5 bases; unmatched bases: 9. CDR1 is SGHTA and CDR2 is FQGNSA in the germline V gene. This CDR3 contains 17 residues. Study-level results: Complete responders had baseline diversity similar to newly diagnosed patients. As was reported, newly diagnosed patients showed lower baseline TCR diversity than healthy donors did. Exclusion removed patients who began nivolumab under 1 year after ASCT. CD4+ TCR diversity, unlike CD8+, rose significantly by C4D1.

The time point is: cycle 4 day 1 (C4D1), after 5 to 7 weeks of nivolumab. Every single patient, without exception, relapsed after autologous stem cell transplantation, and brentuximab vedotin exposure varied. Profiling relied on immunoSEQ multiplex PCR, and the TCRdb table lists in-frame clones only, not all of them. This sample carries 19,000 or so clones, around 81% of them seen once, and the ten largest clones take approximately 20%. The receptor was derived from a human donor with classical Hodgkin lymphoma. The chain recombines TRBV7-2 with TRBJ2-3; 10 bases are shared with TRBD2. Sequenced here: peripheral blood mononuclear cells (PBMCs), sampled before the fourth cycle of nivolumab. The CDR3 DNA reads as TGTGCCAGCAGCTTAGACCCAGCGGGGGGGCTAATAGATACGCAGTATTTT. Translating it yields CASSLDPAGGLIDTQYF.